The 20 T cell receptor beta chains below were found in one sample sequenced in a study of cytomegalovirus exposure and HLA in healthy donors. Primers included in the PCR were 60 Vbeta and 13 Jbeta primers. The repertoire was sequenced with immunoSEQ multiplex PCR; TCRdb's copy has only in-frame clones and lacks some. The repertoire consists of around 150,000 clones, with roughly four fifths occurring once and the leading ten covering over 1.1%. Sequencing was carried out using PBMCs. The origin of the receptors is a man between 60 and 75 years old in good health and CMV-seronegative.

This chain uses TRBV7-9 with TRBJ2-1, with D possibly matching TRBD2 (7 bases). CDR1 is SEHNR, CDR2 FQNEAQ, per germline (reference sequence). The CDR3 has 16 residues. The germline V and J ends were trimmed by 1 base and 11 bases, with 21 bases remaining between them. CDR3: CASSLGGGGPGVKQFF. The CDR3 nucleotides read TGTGCCAGCAGCTTAGGCGGGGGCGGTCCTGGTGTTAAGCAGTTCTTC.

The rearrangement links TRBV4-3 to TRBJ2-1; weak D call: TRBD1 (6 bases). The germline V gene encodes CDR1 LGHNA and CDR2 YSLEER. V lost 0 bases to trimming and J lost 5 bases, with 14 bases between them. CDR3 size: 16 residues. The CDR3 nucleotides read TGCGCCAGCAGCCAAGATTTAGGGGGACAAAACAATGAGCAGTTCTTC. Protein sequence: CASSQDLGGQNNEQFF.

The genes are TRBV9 and TRBJ2-5, with D uncertain. Germline CDR1 SGDLS, CDR2 YYNGEE. The ends were cut back, 0 bases at V and 2 bases at J, with 14 bases in the middle. This CDR3 region has 16 residues. The CDR3 sequence is CASSVGGSAAQETQYF. CDR3 DNA sequence: TGTGCCAGCAGCGTAGGCGGTTCCGCCGCTCAAGAGACCCAGTACTTC.

This chain links TRBV4-1 with TRBJ1-5; tentatively, D is TRBD1 (6 bases). Germline values: CDR1 MGHRA, CDR2 YSYEKL. This CDR3 is 13 amino acids long. V lost 5 bases and J lost 6, with 11 bases in between. The CDR3 sequence is CASSTGIAQPQHF. The CDR3 DNA reads as TGCGCCAGCAGCACAGGGATCGCTCAGCCCCAGCATTTT.

V usage is TRBV18 and J usage is TRBJ1-4; TRBD1 agrees at 10 bases. Trimming cost V 3 bases and J 8 bases; bases outside gene matches: 6. Germline lookup yields CDR1 KGHSH and CDR2 LQKENI. The CDR3 is made up of 15 amino acids. CDR3 sequence: CASSPTGTGEEKLFF. The CDR3 nucleotides read TGTGCCAGCTCACCTACCGGGACAGGGGAGGAAAAACTGTTTTTT.

In this sample, this clone turned up once. V and J are TRBV6-1 and TRBJ2-3; D remains ambiguous. Trimming left V 2 bases short and J 2 bases short, with 20 bases between. The CDR3 runs to 18 residues. The germline V gene encodes CDR1 MNHNS and CDR2 SASEGT. CDR3 nucleotide sequence: TGTGCCAGCAGTGAAACAAGGTTGGGCATGACCCACACAGATACGCAGTATTTT. The encoded protein is CASSETRLGMTHTDTQYF.

The J gene is TRBJ2-7, the V gene TRBV5-1, with D tentatively TRBD2 (6 bases). The CDR3 length is 15 residues. V dropped 0 bases and J dropped 5 bases, with 15 bases sitting between them. CDR1 is SGHRS, CDR2 YFSETQ, per germline. Here the CDR3 DNA reads TGCGCCAGCAGCTTGGCCTTGGCGGGGTTGGACGAGCAGTACTTC. It yields the protein CASSLALAGLDEQYF.

As DNA, the CDR3 is TGTGCCAGCAGCGCAACGACAGGGGGGAATCAGCCCCAGCATTTT. It is translated as CASSATTGGNQPQHF. The V gene is TRBV7-9, the J gene TRBJ1-5, with TRBD1 matching 9 bases. CDR1 is SEHNR and CDR2 is FQNEAQ in the germline V gene (reference sequence). Trimming took 5 bases from V and 4 from J; bases not matched to a gene: 6. CDR3 length: 15 amino acids. The entire variable domain, with the rest obtained from reference TRBV7-9 and TRBJ1-5, is as follows: DTGVSQNPRHKITKRGQNVTFRCDPISEHNRLYWYRQTLGQGPEFLTYFQNEAQLEKSRLLSDRFSAERPKGSFSTLEIQRTEQGDSAMYLCASSATTGGNQPQHFGDGTRLSIL.

The chain joins TRBV28 to TRBJ2-7, with 8 bases that match TRBD1. This CDR3 spans 13 amino acids. The ends lost 6 bases at V and 0 bases at J; junction bases unmatched: 1. Germline CDR1 reads MDHEN; CDR2 reads SYDVKM. The CDR3 protein is CASSTGGSYEQYF. The CDR3 nucleotides read TGTGCCAGCAGCACAGGGGGCTCCTACGAGCAGTACTTC.

The chain joins TRBV10-2 to TRBJ1-5, with 8 bases lining up with TRBD1. Trimming cost V 6 bases and J 6 bases; bases outside gene matches: 7. Germline V gene lookup returns CDR1 WSHSY and CDR2 SAAADI. This CDR3 region has 14 residues. The CDR3 reads CASRPTGVGQPQHF. Here the CDR3 DNA reads TGCGCCAGCAGGCCGACAGGGGTCGGTCAGCCCCAGCATTTT.

J is TRBJ1-2 and V is TRBV4-2; the D gene is possibly TRBD1 (5 bases). V was shortened by 0 bases and J by 13 bases, with 15 bases between the two germline ends. Germline V gene data show CDR1 as LGHNA and CDR2 as YNFKEQ. The length of the CDR3 is 13 residues. The CDR3 region has the DNA TGTGCCAGCAGCCAAGATAGTGGACGGGGGTCCACCTTC. Amino acid sequence: CASSQDSGRGSTF.

J is TRBJ2-1 and V is TRBV6-1; TRBD1 might be the D (6 bases). V dropped 6 bases and J dropped 0 bases, with 9 bases sitting between them. Per the germline V gene, CDR1 is MNHNS and CDR2 is SASEGT. The CDR3 has 14 residues. The CDR3 region has the DNA TGTGCCAGCAGGGGGACACCCTCCTACAATGAGCAGTTCTTC. Protein sequence: CASRGTPSYNEQFF.

V is TRBV11-2 and J is TRBJ2-7; possibly TRBD1 for D (5 bases). The CDR3 runs 13 residues. The V gene lost 4 bases and the J gene lost 2 bases, with 9 bases spanning the gap. Germline V gives CDR1 SGHAT, CDR2 FQNNGV. The CDR3: CASSSYRTYEQYF. CDR3 nucleotides: TGTGCCAGCAGCTCATACAGGACCTACGAGCAGTACTTC.

Only one count was recorded for this clone. This chain uses TRBV7-9 with TRBJ1-5, with D possibly being TRBD1 (6 bases). CDR3 length: 13 residues. Trimming removed 5 bases at V and 4 bases at J, with 9 bases between. Germline values: CDR1 SEHNR, CDR2 FQNEAQ (reference sequence). The CDR3 DNA sequence: TGTGCCAGCAGCAATACAGGGAATCAGCCCCAGCATTTT. It codes for CASSNTGNQPQHF.

This clone occurred once. The V call is TRBV10-1, the J call TRBJ2-7; 9 bases are a match to TRBD2. Germline CDR1 is WNHNN and CDR2 is SYGVQD (reference sequence). The CDR3 is 15 residues long. J lost 5 bases, V lost 5 bases, and 10 bases had no gene match. The CDR3 loop reads CASSLRVAGAHEQYF. The CDR3 DNA reads as TGCGCCAGCAGTTTACGGGTAGCGGGAGCCCACGAGCAGTACTTC.

J is TRBJ2-5 and V is TRBV7-9; 9 nucleotides match TRBD2. Germline loops: CDR1 SEHNR, CDR2 FQNEAQ (reference sequence). After removal of 5 bases from V and 2 bases from J, the junction contained 9 bases not matched to a gene. CDR3 size: 16 residues. CDR3 residues: CASSPWPSGDQETQYF. Here the CDR3 DNA reads TGTGCCAGCAGCCCCTGGCCTAGCGGGGATCAAGAGACCCAGTACTTC.

Notes on this clone: The junction departs from the called germline gene at one end, perhaps through a read error. The gene calls are TRBV7-9 and TRBJ1-5; maybe TRBD1 (6 bases). This CDR3 is 16 amino acids long. From germline, CDR1 is SEHNR and CDR2 FQNEAQ (reference sequence). In nucleotides, the CDR3 is TGTTCCAGCAGCTTAGTTGCAGGGGCGGGCAATCAGCCCCAGCATTTT. Translated, it gives CSSSLVAGAGNQPQHF.

The J gene is TRBJ1-2, the V gene TRBV28, with a weak D call TRBD1 (5 bases). This CDR3 is 15 amino acids long. V dropped 6 bases and J dropped 8 bases, with 22 bases sitting between them. Germline V gene lookup returns CDR1 MDHEN and CDR2 SYDVKM. CDR3 nucleotide sequence: TGTGCCAGCAGATCGGGGGGGGGAGTCTATGTAGGCTACACCTTC. It encodes CASRSGGGVYVGYTF.

This clone has just a few counts. The rearrangement joins TRBV7-2 to TRBJ2-1; perhaps TRBD2 as D (6 bases). Germline-derived CDR1 and CDR2 are SGHTA and FQGNSA. V gave up 5 bases and J gave up 4 bases, with 9 bases separating them. The CDR3 length is 13 residues. CDR3 sequence reads: CASSQTSYNEQFF. Here the CDR3 DNA reads TGTGCCAGCAGCCAGACTAGTTACAATGAGCAGTTCTTC.

In DNA, the CDR3 is TGTGCCATCAGGACCGGGACATTCGTTACAGATACGCAGTATTTT. Its protein is CAIRTGTFVTDTQYF. V is TRBV10-3 and J is TRBJ2-3, with D perhaps TRBD1 (6 bases). The V end was cut by 6 bases, the J end by 3 bases, with 16 bases between. Germline CDR1 is ENHRY and CDR2 is SYGVKD. This CDR3 region has 15 residues.